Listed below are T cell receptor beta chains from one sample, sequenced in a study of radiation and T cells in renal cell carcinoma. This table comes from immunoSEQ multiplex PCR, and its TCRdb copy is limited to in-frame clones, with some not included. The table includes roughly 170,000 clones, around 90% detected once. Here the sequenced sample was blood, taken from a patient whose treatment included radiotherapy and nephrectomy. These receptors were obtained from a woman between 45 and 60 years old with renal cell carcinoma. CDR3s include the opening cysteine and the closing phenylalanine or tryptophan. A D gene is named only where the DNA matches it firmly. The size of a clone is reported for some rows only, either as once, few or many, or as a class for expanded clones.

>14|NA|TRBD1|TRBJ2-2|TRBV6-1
TGTGCCGCCCGAGGACAGGTTGGGATCGGGGAGCTGTTTTTT
CAARGQVGIGELFF
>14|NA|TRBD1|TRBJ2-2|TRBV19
TGTGCCAGTAGTCCGACAGGGTACACCGGGGAGCTGTTTTTT
CASSPTGYTGELFF
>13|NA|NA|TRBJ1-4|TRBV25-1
TGTGCCAGCAGCAAACAGGGTTTTGAAAAACTGTTTTTT
CASSKQGFEKLFF
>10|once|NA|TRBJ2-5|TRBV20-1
TGCAGTGGAGGGGGTGAGACCCAGTACTTC
CSGGGETQYF
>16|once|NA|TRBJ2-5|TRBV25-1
TGTGCCAGCAGTGAATTTGGGCAGGGAGGAAGAGAGACCCAGTACTTC
CASSEFGQGGRETQYF
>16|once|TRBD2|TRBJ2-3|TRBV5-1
TGCGCCAGCAGCTACCGAGCGGGAGCTAGCACAGATACGCAGTATTTT
CASSYRAGASTDTQYF
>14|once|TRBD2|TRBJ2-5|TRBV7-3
TGTGCCAGCAGCTTTAGCGGGGCACAAGAGACCCAGTACTTC
CASSFSGAQETQYF
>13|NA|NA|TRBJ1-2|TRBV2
TGTGCCAGCAGTGGGGCCCAGTTCTATGGCTACACCTTC
CASSGAQFYGYTF
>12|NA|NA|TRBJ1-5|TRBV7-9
TGTGCCAGCAGCTTGGGGGATCAGCCCCAGCATTTT
CASSLGDQPQHF
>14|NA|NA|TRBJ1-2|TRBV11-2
TGTGCCAGCAGCCTTGACCCGTACCCTAATAGCTACACCTTC
CASSLDPYPNSYTF
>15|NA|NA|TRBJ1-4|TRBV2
TGTGCCAGCAGTGAAGCTTCAGCCACTAATGAAAAACTGTTTTTT
CASSEASATNEKLFF
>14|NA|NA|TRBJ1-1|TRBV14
TGTGCCAGCAGCTTAGGCGGGGGTACGACTGAAGCTTTCTTT
CASSLGGGTTEAFF
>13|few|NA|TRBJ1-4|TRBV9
TGTGCCAGCAGCGTAGAGCCCCGGGAAAAACTGTTTTTT
CASSVEPREKLFF
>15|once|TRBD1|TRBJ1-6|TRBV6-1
TGTGCCAGCAGCCCACAGGGGACCCAAAATTCACCCCTCCACTTT
CASSPQGTQNSPLHF
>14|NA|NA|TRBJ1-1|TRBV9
TGTGCCAGCAGCAATCAGCCGGGGAACACTGAAGCTTTCTTT
CASSNQPGNTEAFF
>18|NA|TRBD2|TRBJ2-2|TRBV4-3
TGCGCCAGCAGCCAAGGGCTAGCGGGGGTCGTCAACACCGGGGAGCTGTTTTTT
CASSQGLAGVVNTGELFF
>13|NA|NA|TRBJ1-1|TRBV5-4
TGTGCCAGCAGACTGCGGGGTGACACTGAAGCTTTCTTT
CASRLRGDTEAFF
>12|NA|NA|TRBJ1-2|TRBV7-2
TGTGCCAGCAGCTTCGAGGGCTATGGCTACACCTTC
CASSFEGYGYTF
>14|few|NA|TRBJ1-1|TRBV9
TGTGCCAGCAGTAGGAATCCGGGGAACACTGAAGCTTTCTTT
CASSRNPGNTEAFF
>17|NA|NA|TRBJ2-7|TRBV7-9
TGTGCCAGCAGCCTCGGGACCGACACCGCCGTTTCCTACGAGCAGTACTTC
CASSLGTDTAVSYEQYF
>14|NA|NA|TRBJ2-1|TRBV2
TGTGCCAGCAGTTACTCCGCTTCCCACAATGAGCAGTTCTTC
CASSYSASHNEQFF
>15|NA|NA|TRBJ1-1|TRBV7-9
TGTGCCAGCAGCCCAGACGCGGGCGGTGACACTGAAGCTTTCTTT
CASSPDAGGDTEAFF
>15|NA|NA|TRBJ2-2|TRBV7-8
TGTGCCAGCAGCTTATTGATCCCGATCGCCGGGGAGCTGTTTTTT
CASSLLIPIAGELFF
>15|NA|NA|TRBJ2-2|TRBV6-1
TGTGCCAGCAGTGTCGAACCCTTAAGGACCGGGGAGCTGTTTTTT
CASSVEPLRTGELFF
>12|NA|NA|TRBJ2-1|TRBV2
TGTGCCAGCAGTGACAGGCGGAATGAGCAGTTCTTC
CASSDRRNEQFF
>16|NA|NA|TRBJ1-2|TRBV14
TGTGCCAGCAGCCACGGCGGAGGGATAACTAACTATGGCTACACCTTC
CASSHGGGITNYGYTF